This is a list of T cell receptor beta chains from one sample in a study of vaccination effects on CD4 cells after COVID-19. These TCRs' antigens remain unknown. Method: immunoSEQ multiplex PCR; TCRdb's copy keeps in-frame clones and lacks some. The table lists about 63,000 clones, roughly 80% of them singletons, with 3% to 4% in the top ten. The input for sequencing was CD4+ T cells from PBMCs cultured with HCoV-OC43 spike peptides, taken before COVID-19 vaccination. Source of these receptors: a human donor who received a COVID-19 vaccine. CDR3s include the opening cysteine and the closing phenylalanine or tryptophan. D genes are given only for firm matches. Size is stated for part of the rows, as once, few or many counts, or as a class when the clone is expanded.

cdr3_aa,cdr3_nt,d_call,j_call,v_call,clone_size
CASSPGTGLGYTF,TGTGCCAGCAGCCCCGGAACAGGGCTTGGCTACACCTTC,-,TRBJ1-2,TRBV6-5,-
CASSEAQGRSTEAFF,TGTGCCAGCAGTGAAGCGCAAGGCCGGAGCACTGAAGCTTTCTTT,-,TRBJ1-1,TRBV6-1,-
CASSLEGANNSPLHF,TGTGCCAGCAGCTTGGAGGGAGCTAATAATTCACCCCTCCACTTT,-,TRBJ1-6,TRBV5-4,once
CASRRTGPNEKLFF,TGTGCCAGTCGTAGGACAGGGCCTAATGAAAAACTGTTTTTT,TRBD1,TRBJ1-4,TRBV19,-
CASSVDGQDYGYTF,TGCGCCAGCAGCGTTGATGGACAGGACTATGGCTACACCTTC,TRBD1,TRBJ1-2,TRBV5-1,-
CASSRSQLYGYTF,TGTGCCAGTAGTCGGAGCCAGCTCTATGGCTACACCTTC,-,TRBJ1-2,TRBV19,-
CASSQETGVVETQYF,TGTGCCAGCAGCCAAGAAACCGGGGTGGTGGAGACCCAGTACTTC,-,TRBJ2-5,TRBV5-4,-
CASSSSRENTEAFF,TGTGCCAGCAGCTCATCTAGAGAGAACACTGAAGCTTTCTTT,-,TRBJ1-1,TRBV5-4,-
CASPRLVGSTDTQYF,TGTGCCAGCCCCCGACTAGTTGGAAGCACAGATACGCAGTATTTT,-,TRBJ2-3,TRBV5-8,-
CASSPRQVGTEAFF,TGCGCCAGCAGCCCTCGACAGGTTGGCACTGAAGCTTTCTTT,-,TRBJ1-1,TRBV5-1,-
CASSLLGQGHGEAFF,TGTGCCAGCAGCTTACTGGGACAGGGGCATGGTGAAGCTTTCTTT,TRBD1,TRBJ1-1,TRBV7-3,-
CASSSGSYGYTF,TGTGCCAGCAGCTCCGGGAGTTATGGCTACACCTTC,-,TRBJ1-2,TRBV11-1,-
CASSLSPEGTQYF,TGCGCCAGCAGCTTGAGTCCCGAAGGGACCCAGTACTTC,-,TRBJ2-5,TRBV5-1,-
CASSYRGSGTDTQYF,TGTGCCAGCAGTTATCGGGGGAGTGGCACAGATACGCAGTATTTT,-,TRBJ2-3,TRBV6-5,-
CASRDGLAGGTQYF,TGTGCCAGCAGGGATGGACTAGCGGGGGGGACCCAGTACTTC,TRBD2,TRBJ2-5,TRBV5-8,-
CASPRGLAGSYTDTQYF,TGTGCCAGCCCCCGGGGCCTAGCGGGGAGCTACACAGATACGCAGTATTTT,TRBD2,TRBJ2-3,TRBV5-8,-
CASSLLAGELTDTQYF,TGTGCCAGCAGCTTGCTAGCGGGCGAACTCACAGATACGCAGTATTTT,TRBD2,TRBJ2-3,TRBV7-9,-
CASSTQGIRTGELFF,TGTGCCAGCAGCACACAGGGGATTAGGACTGGGGAGCTGTTTTTT,TRBD1,TRBJ2-2,TRBV6-2/TRBV6-3,-
CAIRSPPGFKNIQYF,TGTGCCATCAGATCTCCACCGGGTTTCAAAAACATTCAGTACTTC,-,TRBJ2-4,TRBV7-9,few
CASSEDNMGPRTQYF,TGTGCCAGCAGTGAAGATAACATGGGCCCGAGGACCCAGTACTTC,-,TRBJ2-5,TRBV6-1,-